The rows below give T cell receptor beta chains drawn from one sample of a study of cytomegalovirus exposure and HLA in healthy donors. The method was immunoSEQ multiplex PCR; TCRdb's version includes in-frame clones alone and lacks a portion of them. The sample has about 150,000 clones, roughly 92% seen once. The source material was PBMCs. These receptors came from a man between 18 and 35 years old in good health and CMV-seronegative. Both conserved end residues are part of each CDR3. The order of the fields is CDR3 DNA, CDR3 protein, V gene, clone size, J gene, D gene. The D gene is left open where the match is weak. Where a row states a size, it is once, few, many or the class of an expanded clone; other rows omit it.

TGTGCCAGTAGTCGAGCCCCGAGGGCCCACGAGCAGTACTTC CASSRAPRAHEQYF TRBV19 - TRBJ2-7 -
TGTGCCAGTAGTATAGGTAGCGGGGGTACCTACGAGCAGTACTTC CASSIGSGGTYEQYF TRBV19 - TRBJ2-7 TRBD2
TGCGCCAGCAGCCAAGAAGATGCGGGGGGAACCACAGATACGCAGTATTTT CASSQEDAGGTTDTQYF TRBV4-1 - TRBJ2-3 TRBD2
TGCGCCAGCAGCCAAGATGGGCAGGGTAGTACCTACGAGCAGTACTTC CASSQDGQGSTYEQYF TRBV4-1 once TRBJ2-7 -
TGTGCCAGCAGCTCCACAGGCGGTGAAAAACTGTTTTTT CASSSTGGEKLFF TRBV7-7 - TRBJ1-4 -
TGCAGCGTCGGAGGACAGGGTACCGCTCCCATATATTTT CSVGGQGTAPIYF TRBV29-1 - TRBJ1-3 TRBD1
TGCGCCAGCAGCTTTTGGCTGGGGGGACTGGGGGAGACCCAGTACTTC CASSFWLGGLGETQYF TRBV5-1 - TRBJ2-5 -
TGTGCCAGCAGGAGACCGGGACAGGGACTTAGCGAGCAGTACTTC CASRRPGQGLSEQYF TRBV6-5 - TRBJ2-7 TRBD1
TGTGCCAGCAGGCGGACTAGCTGGGACACAGATACGCAGTATTTT CASRRTSWDTDTQYF TRBV2 - TRBJ2-3 TRBD2
TGTGCCAGCAGTACAACCCGACAGGGCTACCAAGAGACCCAGTACTTC CASSTTRQGYQETQYF TRBV27 - TRBJ2-5 TRBD1
TGTGCCAGCAGCTTAGTTCTAGCGGGATTACCTGAGCAGTTCTTC CASSLVLAGLPEQFF TRBV11-3 - TRBJ2-1 TRBD2
TGTGCCAGCAGGGGGACAGGGGCTGGAAACACCATATATTTT CASRGTGAGNTIYF TRBV6-5 - TRBJ1-3 TRBD1
TGTGCCAGCAGCGTAGTTAAGGGGGCGCGGGAGACCCAGTACTTC CASSVVKGARETQYF TRBV9 - TRBJ2-5 TRBD1
TGTGCCATCAGCCCCCTTGAGCGGGGATCCTACAATGAGCAGTTCTTC CAISPLERGSYNEQFF TRBV10-3 - TRBJ2-1 TRBD2
TGTGCCAGCAGCCAACCGGGGACTGGGGCCAACGTCCTGACTTTC CASSQPGTGANVLTF TRBV4-2 - TRBJ2-6 -
TGTGCCAGCAGCGCCGGACTAGCGGGGGGGCCCGAGCAGTACTTC CASSAGLAGGPEQYF TRBV5-4 few TRBJ2-7 TRBD2
TGTGCCAGCAGTTTGGGCAGGGTCATGAACACTGAAGCTTTCTTT CASSLGRVMNTEAFF TRBV27 - TRBJ1-1 -
TGTGCCAGCAGCTTAGGGGCCGCCCAAGAGACCCAGTACTTC CASSLGAAQETQYF TRBV7-9 - TRBJ2-5 -
TGTGCCAGCAGCTTAGGATATCGTCAGCGGGAGACCCAGTACTTC CASSLGYRQRETQYF TRBV11-2 - TRBJ2-5 -
TGTGCCAGCAGCGTAGTTGCAGGGGGCGACACCGGGGAGCTGTTTTTT CASSVVAGGDTGELFF TRBV9 - TRBJ2-2 TRBD1
TGTGCCAGCAGAGACAGGGGGCGAAGTGGCTACACCTTC CASRDRGRSGYTF TRBV6-5 - TRBJ1-2 TRBD1
TGTGCCAGCAGCTTAAACCAGGGGGCTTTGGATGAGCAGTTCTTC CASSLNQGALDEQFF TRBV13 few TRBJ2-1 TRBD1
TGCGCCAGCAGGCTCGGGTTTGATGAGCAGTTCTTC CASRLGFDEQFF TRBV5-1 - TRBJ2-1 -
TGCGCCAGCAGCCAAGACGACAGGAGACACACCGGGGAGCTGTTTTTT CASSQDDRRHTGELFF TRBV4-1 - TRBJ2-2 -
TGTGCCAGCAGCTTAGGTAACAGGCCAATCTATGGCTACACCTTC CASSLGNRPIYGYTF TRBV7-8 - TRBJ1-2 -
TGTGCCTGGAGTGGCGGACAGGGACCCTATGGCTACACCTTC CAWSGGQGPYGYTF TRBV30 - TRBJ1-2 TRBD1
TGTGCCAGCAGCCCATCAGGGACAGTTCAAGAGACCCAGTACTTC CASSPSGTVQETQYF TRBV9 - TRBJ2-5 TRBD1
TGTGCCAGCAGTGTCGGGACAGAAAAAAACATTCAGTACTTC CASSVGTEKNIQYF TRBV6-5 - TRBJ2-4 TRBD1
TGTGCCAGCAGTTATAATATTCTAGCTGAAGCTTTCTTT CASSYNILAEAFF TRBV6-5 - TRBJ1-1 -
TGTGCCAGCAGCTTATCCACTGAAGACAGGATTGACAACGGGGAGCTGTTTTTT CASSLSTEDRIDNGELFF TRBV7-6 - TRBJ2-2 -
TGCAGCGTTGATGGAGGGGCGCTTGGCTACACCTTC CSVDGGALGYTF TRBV29-1 - TRBJ1-2 -
TGTGCCAGCAGTTACGCAGGGTTCTATGGCTACACCTTC CASSYAGFYGYTF TRBV6-5 - TRBJ1-2 -
TGCGCCAGCAGCACGGGAGACTCTGGGGCCAACGTCCTGACTTTC CASSTGDSGANVLTF TRBV5-1 - TRBJ2-6 -
TGTGCCAGCAGTTTGGGCGGGAGAGGCACAGATACGCAGTATTTT CASSLGGRGTDTQYF TRBV27 - TRBJ2-3 TRBD2
TGTGCCAGCAGCGCGGACACTACCACAGATACGCAGTATTTT CASSADTTTDTQYF TRBV9 - TRBJ2-3 -
TGCGCCAGCAGCCAAGTGACCCGGCTAGCGGGAGGACCCGGGGAGCTGTTTTTT CASSQVTRLAGGPGELFF TRBV4-3 - TRBJ2-2 TRBD2
TGTGCCTGGTTCTCTAGACTAGCTATCCAAGAGACCCAGTACTTC CAWFSRLAIQETQYF TRBV30 - TRBJ2-5 TRBD2
TGTGCCAGTAGTATAGGTCTAGCCGGAGGTGAGCAGTTCTTC CASSIGLAGGEQFF TRBV19 - TRBJ2-1 -
TGTGCCTGGAGTGTTTGGGGGCCGGATGAAAAACTGTTTTTT CAWSVWGPDEKLFF TRBV30 once TRBJ1-4 -
TGTGCCAGCAGCCACCCCCCCGGGGGGAATGAGCAGTTCTTC CASSHPPGGNEQFF TRBV4-2 - TRBJ2-1 TRBD2
TGTGCCAGCAGCTTCCAGGGATATAATTCACCCCTCCACTTT CASSFQGYNSPLHF TRBV5-4 - TRBJ1-6 -